This is a list of T cell receptor beta chains from one sample in a study of T cell responses to AZD1222 COVID-19 vaccine. Profiling relied on immunoSEQ multiplex PCR, and the TCRdb table lists in-frame clones only, not all of them. Of about 270,000 clones in the sample, around 93% are singletons; the top ten hold 0.5% to 0.7%. The sequencing used peripheral blood, collected 28 days after the second AZD1222 dose. These receptors came from an adult who received the AZD1222 COVID-19 vaccine. Each CDR3 is given with its conserved first and last residue. Fields, in order: CDR3 DNA, CDR3 protein, J gene, clone size, D gene, V gene. D genes are given only for firm matches. Where a row states a size, it is once, few, many or the class of an expanded clone; other rows omit it.

cdr3_nt: TGTGCCAGCAGCTTAGCGCTGTTAGTAAACCCCAATGAGCAGTTCTTC; cdr3_aa: CASSLALLVNPNEQFF; j_call: TRBJ2-1; clone_size: -; d_call: -; v_call: TRBV7-9
cdr3_nt: TGTGCCAGCCTCCGGGACAGGGTGAACACTGAAGCTTTCTTT; cdr3_aa: CASLRDRVNTEAFF; j_call: TRBJ1-1; clone_size: -; d_call: TRBD1; v_call: TRBV5-6
cdr3_nt: TGTGCCAGCAGCTTAGAAGGACATTCGGTCGGGCAGTACTTC; cdr3_aa: CASSLEGHSVGQYF; j_call: TRBJ2-7; clone_size: -; d_call: -; v_call: TRBV7-2
cdr3_nt: TGTGCCATCAGTGAGTCGTTAGGTGCCTACGAGCAGTACTTC; cdr3_aa: CAISESLGAYEQYF; j_call: TRBJ2-7; clone_size: -; d_call: -; v_call: TRBV10-3
cdr3_nt: TGCGCCAGCAGCTTGGATGGCGGCGGGGAGCTGTTTTTT; cdr3_aa: CASSLDGGGELFF; j_call: TRBJ2-2; clone_size: -; d_call: -; v_call: TRBV5-1
cdr3_nt: TGTGCCAGCAGCTTGGCCGGCAGTCGGGGGCGTGAGACCCAGTACTTC; cdr3_aa: CASSLAGSRGRETQYF; j_call: TRBJ2-5; clone_size: -; d_call: -; v_call: TRBV5-4
cdr3_nt: TGTGCCAGCAGTCTGGACAGGGAGACTCTATTTTCAAGGGCCAGTCAGCCCCAGCATTTT; cdr3_aa: CASSLDRETLFSRASQPQHF; j_call: TRBJ1-5; clone_size: -; d_call: TRBD1; v_call: TRBV2
cdr3_nt: TGTGCCAGCAGTCCTCGACAGGCGCAACGCTACAATGAGCAGTTCTTC; cdr3_aa: CASSPRQAQRYNEQFF; j_call: TRBJ2-1; clone_size: -; d_call: -; v_call: TRBV28
cdr3_nt: TGTGCCAGCAGCTGGGGACAGGGGGCGAACACCGGGGAGCTGTTTTTT; cdr3_aa: CASSWGQGANTGELFF; j_call: TRBJ2-2; clone_size: -; d_call: TRBD1; v_call: TRBV7-8
cdr3_nt: TGTGCCAGCAGGTCTCTAGCGGGGGGTAATACCGGGGAGCTGTTTTTT; cdr3_aa: CASRSLAGGNTGELFF; j_call: TRBJ2-2; clone_size: -; d_call: TRBD2; v_call: TRBV11-2
cdr3_nt: TGTGCCAGCAGCCCGACTAGCGGAGTCTCTAGCACAGATACGCAGTATTTT; cdr3_aa: CASSPTSGVSSTDTQYF; j_call: TRBJ2-3; clone_size: -; d_call: TRBD2; v_call: TRBV5-4
cdr3_nt: TGTGCCAGCAGCCAAGGGCAGGGCCCCTACGAGCAGTACTTC; cdr3_aa: CASSQGQGPYEQYF; j_call: TRBJ2-7; clone_size: -; d_call: -; v_call: TRBV11-2
cdr3_nt: TGTGCCAGCAGCTACCATTCGGGAAGAGACTATGGCTACACCTTC; cdr3_aa: CASSYHSGRDYGYTF; j_call: TRBJ1-2; clone_size: once; d_call: -; v_call: TRBV3-1/TRBV3-2